Listed here are 5 T cell receptor beta chains from one sample, sequenced in a study of early T cells in non-severe SARS-CoV-2 infection. TCRdb fed the 5' RACE reads into MiXCR, producing one record per CDR3 protein. The sample has around 72,000 distinct CDR3 sequences, 10% seen once; the top ten hold 7.6%. Material: whole blood, obtained at baseline. These receptors were obtained from an adult who was a healthcare worker with PCR-confirmed SARS-CoV-2 infection or an uninfected control (not recorded which).

This clonotype was seen many times. The chain is built from TRBV12-3 or TRBV12-4 and TRBJ1-1; D might be TRBD1 (5 bases). V was clipped by 5 bases and J by 5 bases, with 9 bases between them. The CDR3 is 12 amino acids. The CDR3 nucleotides are TGTGCCAGCAGTAAGAGGGGAACTGAAGCTTTCTTT. Its protein product is CASSKRGTEAFF.

The table lists this clonotype with many counts. The rearrangement links TRBV7-2 to TRBJ1-5; 9 nucleotides align to TRBD1. V shed 5 bases, J shed 5 bases, and the junction held 7 bases outside the gene matches. The CDR3 consists of 15 residues. Germline loops: CDR1 SGHTA, CDR2 FQGNSA. CDR3 region: CASSPRTGDYQPQHF. In DNA, the CDR3 is TGTGCCAGCAGCCCGCGGACAGGGGATTATCAGCCCCAGCATTTT.

This clonotype was seen at least ten times. V gene TRBV4-1 combines with J gene TRBJ1-1, with a possible D match to TRBD1 (6 bases). Germline V gene sequence: CDR1 MGHRA, CDR2 YSYEKL. V was trimmed by 0 bases and J by 7 bases, leaving 24 bases between them. This CDR3 has 18 residues. CDR3 sequence reads: CASSQDTHVAGVNGEAFF. Here the CDR3 DNA reads TGCGCCAGCAGCCAAGATACACACGTTGCAGGGGTAAACGGTGAAGCTTTCTTT.

This chain connects TRBV11-3 to TRBJ2-1; D is perhaps TRBD1 (5 bases). V shed 1 base and J shed 5 bases, with 15 bases lying between them. Germline V CDR1 and CDR2: SGHNT, YENEEA. The CDR3 loop spans 16 amino acids. CDR3: CASSLAAGNPNNEQFF. In nucleotides, the CDR3 is TGTGCCAGCAGCTTAGCCGCAGGGAACCCTAACAATGAGCAGTTCTTC. The full variable domain, rest sourced from reference TRBV11-3 and TRBJ2-1, is EAGVVQSPRYKIIEKKQPVAFWCNPISGHNTLYWYLQNLGQGPELLIRYENEEAVDDSQLPKDRFSAERLKGVDSTLKIQPAELGDSAVYLCASSLAAGNPNNEQFFGPGTRLTVL.

This clonotype has a count of ten or more. This rearrangement joins TRBV7-2 to TRBJ2-2; tentatively, D is TRBD1 or TRBD2 (7 bases each). Germline CDR1 and CDR2: SGHTA and FQGNSA. This CDR3 region has 16 residues. Trimming stripped 5 bases from V and 5 bases from J, with 18 bases between. CDR3: CASSHFRGGETGELFF. The CDR3 coding sequence is TGTGCCAGCAGCCACTTCAGGGGGGGCGAGACCGGGGAGCTGTTTTTT. The full variable domain, its missing parts supplied by reference TRBV7-2 and TRBJ2-2, is GAGVSQSPSNKVTEKGKDVELRCDPISGHTALYWYRQSLGQGLEFLIYFQGNSAPDKSGLPSDRFSAERTGGSVSTLTIQRTQQEDSAVYLCASSHFRGGETGELFFGEGSRLTVL.